Each of the 21 T cell receptor beta chains below was sequenced from the same sample in a study of Ad26.COV2.S vaccination and SARS-CoV-2 variants (dated by TCRdb to the early 2020s). The protocol used for the library was the immunoSEQ multiplex PCR assay. TCRdb mirrors the immuneACCESS table, restricted to in-frame sequences. Some clones are absent from its copies; in checked studies, under half trace to an unresolved V gene, and the reason for the others is unknown. The sample table holds about 250,000 clones, of which around nine tenths were seen once. The top ten clones comprise just under 3% of the sample. This specimen's treatment or condition label, per the study, means: around 19 received Ad26.COV2.S at low or high dose, single or two shots; several received placebo; per-sample allocation not given. Repertoires of vaccine and placebo recipients were sequenced from samples collected on day 63 after the first injection.

The starting material was peripheral blood, obtained in a trial of Ad26.COV2.S vaccine versus placebo. Receptor source: a person between 18 and 65 years old who received the Ad26.COV2.S COVID-19 vaccine or a placebo.

This clone has a single count. This chain links TRBV6-2 or TRBV6-3 with TRBJ1-5; D is uncertain. V was clipped by 6 bases and J by 9 bases, with 24 bases between them. CDR1 is MNHEY, CDR2 SVGEGT, per germline. The CDR3 is 16 residues long. The CDR3 DNA follows: TGTGCCAGCAGCTCTCTTAAAAAACCCTTATTGGTGCCCCAGCATTTT. Translated, it gives CASSSLKKPLLVPQHF.

The chain carries TRBV6-2 or TRBV6-3 and TRBJ1-6; D is undetermined. CDR1 and CDR2 (germline): MNHEY, SVGEGT. V was clipped by 6 bases and J by 5 bases, with 17 bases between them. The CDR3 is 16 residues long. The CDR3 bases are TGTGCCAGCAGCCCTGGGCCTCAGACCCATAATTCACCCCTCCACTTT. Protein sequence: CASSPGPQTHNSPLHF.

V and J are TRBV14 and TRBJ1-4, with 9 bases identical to TRBD1. Germline V CDR1 and CDR2: SGHDN, FVKESK. V lost 3 bases to trimming and J lost 7 bases; unmatched junction nucleotides: 9. This CDR3 contains 16 residues. The CDR3 DNA reads TGTGCCAGCAGCCATACTCGGGGACAGGGTGCTGAAAAACTGTTTTTT. Encoded protein: CASSHTRGQGAEKLFF.

This rearrangement joins TRBV9 to TRBJ2-3; TRBD2 aligns across 9 bases. V trimming: 2 bases; J trimming: 6 bases; junction bases outside the gene matches: 4. There are 14 residues in the CDR3. The V gene's germline CDR1 is SGDLS and CDR2 YYNGEE. The CDR3 coding sequence is TGTGCCAGCAGCGTCCGCGGGGGGGCGGATACGCAGTATTTT. Amino acids: CASSVRGGADTQYF.

The V gene is TRBV2, the J gene TRBJ2-3, with TRBD2 identical over 12 bases. The CDR3 extends over 16 amino acids. Germline assignment: CDR1 SNHLY and CDR2 FYNNEI. V was pared by 4 bases and J by 0 bases, with 2 bases of the junction left unmatched. CDR3 DNA: TGTGCCAGCAGTGGGACTAGCGGGGCTAGCACAGATACGCAGTATTTT. It is translated as CASSGTSGASTDTQYF. Combining the CDR3 with reference TRBV2 and TRBJ2-3 gives the whole variable domain EPEVTQTPSHQVTQMGQEVILRCVPISNHLYFYWYRQILGQKVEFLVSFYNNEISEKSEIFDDQFSVERPDGSNFTLKIRSTKLEDSAMYFCASSGTSGASTDTQYFGPGTRLTVL.

The chain joins TRBV4-2 to TRBJ2-1; 11 nucleotides align to TRBD2. The length of the CDR3 is 15 residues. CDR1 LGHNA and CDR2 YNFKEQ come from the germline V gene. The trim removed 4 bases at V and 3 bases at J, leaving 2 bases unmatched. The chain's CDR3 is CASSLTSGDYNEQFF. In nucleotides, the CDR3 is TGTGCCAGCAGCCTGACTAGCGGGGACTACAATGAGCAGTTCTTC.

The chain combines TRBV24-1 with TRBJ2-2; no clear D gene. The germline V and J ends were trimmed by 1 base and 1 base, with 15 bases remaining between them. Germline V gene sequence: CDR1 KGHDR, CDR2 SFDVKD. The CDR3 has 18 amino acids. DNA for the CDR3: TGTGCCACCAGTGATTTTACCGGTTCTGGAATGAACACCGGGGAGCTGTTTTTT. Translation: CATSDFTGSGMNTGELFF.

The CDR3 sequence is CASSQDIGRTSGEQYF. CDR3 coding DNA: TGTGCCAGCAGCCAAGATATAGGACGGACCTCCGGGGAGCAGTACTTC. The rearrangement joins TRBV3-1 (or the pseudogene TRBV3-2) to TRBJ2-7; D is unresolved. Germline-derived CDR1 and CDR2 are LGHDT and YNNKEL (reference sequence). Trimming left V 0 bases short and J 7 bases short, with 19 bases between. There are 16 residues in the CDR3.

The CDR3 loop reads CASNNSPDTNYGYTF. CDR3 DNA: TGCGCCAGCAACAACTCCCCGGACACCAACTATGGCTACACCTTC. This chain links TRBV5-1 with TRBJ1-2, with D possibly matching TRBD1 (5 bases). The CDR3 contains 15 residues. Germline lookup yields CDR1 SGHRS and CDR2 YFSETQ. Between the trimmed V and J ends, which lost 6 bases and 2 bases, there was a span of 17 bases.

The chain recombines TRBV4-1 with TRBJ2-1, with 14 bases that match TRBD2. CDR1 is MGHRA and CDR2 is YSYEKL in the germline V gene. Losses at the gene ends were 3 bases for V and 8 bases for J; bases not matched to a gene: 6. There are 16 residues in the CDR3. CDR3 residues: CASSQATSGRVYEQFF. The CDR3 nucleotides read TGCGCCAGCAGCCAGGCGACTAGCGGGAGGGTATATGAGCAGTTCTTC.

The chain combines TRBV20-1 with TRBJ2-7; 10 nucleotides line up with TRBD1. This CDR3 has 13 residues. Germline CDR1 reads DFQATT; CDR2 reads SNEGSKA (reference sequence). V lost 3 bases to trimming and J lost 5 bases; unmatched junction nucleotides: 4. The CDR3 spells CSASLGQGDEQYF. The CDR3 DNA reads TGCAGTGCTAGTTTAGGACAGGGGGACGAGCAGTACTTC.

V and J are TRBV27 and TRBJ2-5; D perhaps matches TRBD1 (5 bases). V was pared by 5 bases and J by 5 bases, with 15 bases between. CDR3 length: 14 amino acids. Germline lookup yields CDR1 MNHEY and CDR2 SMNVEV (reference sequence). The CDR3 is CASSLGHPAETQYF. CDR3 DNA: TGTGCCAGCAGTCTCGGACACCCGGCGGAGACCCAGTACTTC.

The chain recombines TRBV4-1 with TRBJ1-4, with D unclear. Between the trimmed V and J ends, which lost 3 bases and 6 bases, there was a span of 14 bases. This CDR3 has 15 residues. CDR1 and CDR2 from the germline V gene are MGHRA and YSYEKL. The CDR3 protein is CASSQVRQADEKLFF. The CDR3, as DNA: TGCGCCAGCAGCCAGGTTAGGCAGGCGGATGAAAAACTGTTTTTT.

The chain is built from TRBV7-2 and TRBJ2-5; D is tentatively TRBD1 or TRBD2 (5 bases each). Per germline, CDR1 SGHTA and CDR2 FQGNSA. Trimming took 1 base from V and 4 from J, leaving 10 bases between them. CDR3 length: 14 residues. The CDR3 DNA reads TGTGCCAGCAGCTTAGGATCGGGGCCAGAGACCCAGTACTTC. This translates into CASSLGSGPETQYF.

This clone is a singleton in its sample. The identical CDR3 is also encoded by other nucleotide sequences in the sample. V is TRBV6-5 and J is TRBJ2-7, with D unclear. CDR1 and CDR2 (germline): MNHEY, SVGAGI. V gave up 0 bases and J gave up 3 bases, with 6 bases separating them. There are 13 residues in the CDR3. CDR3: CASSYSGSYEQYF. CDR3 sequence (DNA): TGTGCCAGCAGTTACTCTGGCAGCTACGAGCAGTACTTC.

This chain connects TRBV6-4 to TRBJ1-2, with unresolved D. Trimming removed 0 bases from V and 8 bases from J, with 13 bases in between. From germline, CDR1 is MRHNA and CDR2 SNTAGT. The CDR3 is 14 residues long. The CDR3: CASSDSGGTPGYTF. The CDR3, as DNA: TGTGCCAGCAGTGACTCTGGCGGTACACCGGGCTACACCTTC.

The chain is built from TRBV4-1 and TRBJ2-3; weak D call: TRBD2 (6 bases). The germline gives CDR1 MGHRA, CDR2 YSYEKL. CDR3 length equals 13 residues. The V and J ends lost 3 bases and 6 bases respectively, with 10 bases between them. Here the CDR3 reads CASSQRGADTQYF. CDR3 in DNA: TGCGCCAGCAGCCAGCGGGGAGCCGATACGCAGTATTTT.

This clone was found a few times. The chain employs TRBV10-1 and TRBJ1-2; no definite D call. From germline, CDR1 is WNHNN and CDR2 SYGVQD (reference sequence). The CDR3 is 14 amino acids. Trimming shortened V by 6 bases and J by 4 bases, and 15 bases separated the two germline ends. CDR3 sequence reads: CASREDGRTYGYTF. CDR3 nucleotides: TGCGCCAGCAGAGAGGACGGAAGGACCTATGGCTACACCTTC.

This clone was picked up a small number of times. The chain has TRBV19 and TRBJ1-5; TRBD1 agrees at 11 bases. Germline V gene sequence: CDR1 LNHDA, CDR2 SQIVND (reference sequence). The CDR3 runs 18 residues. The V and J ends lost 4 bases and 4 bases, in that order; junction bases with no gene match: 12. The CDR3 nucleotides are TGTGCCAGTAGTAGGCCGAGGACAGGGGGCGAAAGAAATCAGCCCCAGCATTTT. It is translated as CASSRPRTGGERNQPQHF.

As concerns this clone: One end of the junction is discordant with germline, which a read error may explain. The chain uses TRBV7-7 and TRBJ2-5, with D tentatively TRBD2 (6 bases). This CDR3 contains 15 residues. Germline V gives CDR1 SSHAT, CDR2 FNYEAQ (reference sequence). CDR3 loop: CASSLGRGGGETQYF. CDR3 DNA: TGTGCTAGCAGCTTAGGAAGGGGAGGAGGAGAGACCCAGTACTTC.

V usage is TRBV11-2 and J usage is TRBJ2-6; 7 bases are shared with TRBD2. This CDR3 is built from 16 residues. Trimming at V came to 5 bases and at J to 1 base, leaving 5 bases not matched to a gene. CDR1 is SGHAT and CDR2 is FQNNGV in the germline V gene. The CDR3 spells CASSPWGGSGANVLTF. The CDR3 DNA reads TGTGCCAGCAGCCCATGGGGGGGATCTGGGGCCAACGTCCTGACTTTC.